The 32 T cell receptor beta chains in this list originate from one sample, sequenced in a study of neurological immune-mediated disorders. TCRdb processed the 5' RACE reads anew with MiXCR; each CDR3 protein has one entry. The sample has around 20,000 distinct CDR3 sequences; 10% are singletons. The sample was PBMCs. All receptors derive from an older woman with HTLV-1-associated myelopathy (HAM/TSP).

In regard to this clonotype: The limits of the CDR3 on the DNA are not certain, so only TCRdb's listed CDR3 is given. This chain connects TRBV5-1 to TRBJ1-2. The CDR3 is made up of 22 amino acids, end residues included. The V gene's germline CDR1 is SGHRS and CDR2 YFSETQ. Here the CDR3 reads CASSFYICSARVAGGLFYGYTF.

This clonotype is medium-sized in the sample. The rearrangement links TRBV5-1 to TRBJ2-3; TRBD1 aligns across 11 bases. Germline V gives CDR1 SGHRS, CDR2 YFSETQ. V was clipped by 3 bases and J by 6 bases; unmatched bases: 3. The CDR3 runs 14 residues. Written as DNA, the CDR3 is TGCGCCAGCAGCTGGACAGGGGGCGGTGATACGCAGTATTTT. As protein: CASSWTGGGDTQYF.

This clonotype was counted many times. The chain couples TRBV20-1 to TRBJ1-1; D is unclear. Germline values: CDR1 DFQATT, CDR2 SNEGSKA (reference sequence). The CDR3 has 12 residues. V dropped 4 bases and J dropped 0 bases, with 6 bases sitting between them. CDR3 in amino acids: CSAMRVNTEAFF. The DNA for the CDR3 is TGCAGTGCTATGCGAGTGAACACTGAAGCTTTCTTT.

Many counts were recorded for this clonotype. V and J are TRBV5-1 and TRBJ2-1, with 8 bases aligning to TRBD2. Looked up from germline, CDR1 is SGHRS and CDR2 is YFSETQ. This CDR3 is built from 15 residues. V lost 0 bases to trimming and J lost 8 bases; unmatched junction nucleotides: 7. The CDR3 is CASSLEGRGVDEQFF. Written as DNA, the CDR3 is TGCGCCAGCAGCTTGGAAGGGCGGGGGGTCGATGAGCAGTTCTTC.

Worth noting for this clonotype: An end of the junction differs from the germline gene, which may be a read error. The CDR3 sequence: CSTRWGGASTDTQYF. In nucleotides, the CDR3 is TGCAGTACTAGGTGGGGCGGGGCAAGCACAGATACGCAGTATTTT. J is TRBJ2-3 and V is TRBV20-1; D is possibly TRBD2 (6 bases). This CDR3 spans 15 amino acids. CDR1 and CDR2 from the germline V gene are DFQATT and SNEGSKA (reference sequence).

This clonotype was seen more than once but under ten times. V and J are TRBV7-2 and TRBJ2-2, with D uncertain. CDR1 is SGHTA, CDR2 FQGNSA, per germline. The CDR3 runs to 14 residues. Trimming shortened V by 4 bases and J by 7 bases, and 13 bases separated the two germline ends. Here the CDR3 reads CASSSALGRGELFF. As DNA, the CDR3 is TGTGCCAGCAGCTCCGCCCTAGGCCGCGGGGAGCTGTTTTTT. Full variable domain (remainder filled in from reference TRBV7-2 and TRBJ2-2): GAGVSQSPSNKVTEKGKDVELRCDPISGHTALYWYRQSLGQGLEFLIYFQGNSAPDKSGLPSDRFSAERTGGSVSTLTIQRTQQEDSAVYLCASSSALGRGELFFGEGSRLTVL.

The chain couples TRBV10-3 to TRBJ1-1; TRBD1 is a possible D gene (6 bases). Germline loops: CDR1 ENHRY, CDR2 SYGVKD. The V and J ends lost 2 bases and 5 bases respectively, with 9 bases between them. The CDR3 runs 13 residues. CDR3 residues: CAISEVQGTEAFF. CDR3 coding DNA: TGTGCCATCAGTGAGGTCCAGGGGACTGAAGCTTTCTTT.

The table lists this clonotype with many counts. This chain links TRBV12-3 or TRBV12-4 with TRBJ1-5; the match to TRBD1 covers 7 bases. V was clipped by 6 bases and J by 11 bases; unmatched bases: 13. The CDR3 runs 14 residues. CDR3 nucleotide sequence: TGTGCCAGCAGGAAGGCCCAAGAGGGGGCATCCCAGCATTTT. Amino acids: CASRKAQEGASQHF.

This clonotype was observed at least ten times. The chain has TRBV5-1 and TRBJ2-7; 7 bases align to TRBD2. From germline, CDR1 is SGHRS and CDR2 YFSETQ. Trimming cost V 4 bases and J 2 bases; bases outside gene matches: 6. The CDR3 runs 14 residues. In nucleotides, the CDR3 is TGCGCCAGCAGCCCTGCGGGGGACGCCTACGAGCAGTACTTC. Protein: CASSPAGDAYEQYF.

Ten or more counts support this clonotype. CDR3 bases: TGCAGTGCCATGAGGGATGAGCAGTTCTTC. Translated, it gives CSAMRDEQFF. The chain has TRBV20-1 and TRBJ2-1, with D possibly being TRBD2 (5 bases). This CDR3 comprises 10 residues. CDR1 is DFQATT and CDR2 is SNEGSKA in the germline V gene (reference sequence). V lost 6 bases and J 8 bases, leaving 8 bases between the germline ends.

This clonotype was detected ten times or more. The J gene is TRBJ2-2, the V gene TRBV2, with TRBD2 matching over 8 bases. Germline V gene sequence: CDR1 SNHLY, CDR2 FYNNEI. V lost 1 base, J lost 2 bases, and 6 bases stayed unmatched. The CDR3 length is 17 residues. CDR3 sequence (DNA): TGTGCCAGCAGTGAAGTTAGCGGGGCCATTAACACCGGGGAGCTGTTTTTT. It is translated as CASSEVSGAINTGELFF.

This clonotype was detected many times. The chain recombines TRBV29-1 with TRBJ1-1; no reliable D call. The germline V and J ends were trimmed by 7 bases and 4 bases, with 16 bases remaining between them. Germline CDR1 SQVTM, CDR2 ANQGSEA. This CDR3 has 13 amino acids. The CDR3 loop reads CSEMARSSTEAFF. In DNA form, the CDR3 reads TGCAGCGAGATGGCCAGGTCGAGCACTGAAGCTTTCTTT.

This clonotype was recorded at least ten times. The rearrangement joins TRBV30 to TRBJ2-1; 8 positions agree with TRBD2. Germline loops: CDR1 GTSNPN, CDR2 SVGIG (reference sequence). V dropped 1 base and J dropped 4; count of bases not matched to a gene: 9. CDR3 length equals 16 residues. CDR3 DNA sequence: TGTGCCTGGAGTGGACCGGGACTAGTGAGGTACAATGAGCAGTTCTTC. The encoded protein is CAWSGPGLVRYNEQFF.

This clonotype was recorded at least ten times. The rearrangement joins TRBV20-1 to TRBJ1-2; D not resolved. The V gene lost 6 bases and the J gene lost 8 bases, with 19 bases spanning the gap. CDR1 is DFQATT and CDR2 is SNEGSKA in the germline V gene (reference sequence). The CDR3 totals 13 residues. This CDR3 reads CSASRIALRGYTF. The CDR3, as DNA: TGCAGTGCCAGCCGTATAGCTCTCCGGGGCTACACCTTC.

By frequency in the sample, this clonotype is medium-sized (0.01 to 0.1%). V is TRBV7-2 and J is TRBJ1-6; no reliable D call. This CDR3 region has 17 residues. Germline V gene sequence: CDR1 SGHTA, CDR2 FQGNSA. V was cut by 5 bases and J by 0 bases, with 14 bases left in between. CDR3 loop: CASSQVSGGSYNSPLHF. Here the CDR3 DNA reads TGTGCCAGCAGCCAAGTGAGCGGAGGCTCCTATAATTCACCCCTCCACTTT.

This clonotype has a count of ten or more. This rearrangement joins TRBV10-3 to TRBJ2-7, with a possible D match to TRBD1 (6 bases). Germline CDR1 ENHRY, CDR2 SYGVKD. The CDR3 totals 13 residues. Trimming shortened V by 6 bases and J by 2 bases, and 11 bases separated the two germline ends. The CDR3 DNA is TGTGCCATCAGGCCGGGACAAACCTACGAGCAGTACTTC. Translated, it gives CAIRPGQTYEQYF.

This clonotype is judged medium-sized. This chain connects TRBV5-5 to TRBJ2-1; tentatively, D is TRBD1 (6 bases). The CDR3 runs to 11 residues. V lost 4 bases to trimming and J lost 8 bases, with 7 bases between them. CDR1 is SGHKS, CDR2 YYEKEE, per germline (reference sequence). CDR3 DNA: TGTGCCAGCAGCCAGGGGTATGAGCAGTTCTTC. As protein: CASSQGYEQFF.

This chain uses TRBV18 with TRBJ2-7; D not resolved. The germline CDR1 and CDR2 sequences are KGHSH and LQKENI. This CDR3 spans 12 amino acids. V was shortened by 3 bases and J by 0 bases, with 3 bases between the two germline ends. CDR3 in DNA: TGTGCCAGCTCACCGAGCTCCTACGAGCAGTACTTC. It translates to CASSPSSYEQYF.

This clonotype is medium-sized by share. This chain joins TRBV29-1 and TRBJ2-6, with D maybe TRBD1 (5 bases). The CDR3 consists of 16 residues. In germline, CDR1 is SQVTM, CDR2 ANQGSEA. Trimming took 4 bases from V and 4 from J, leaving 17 bases between them. The CDR3 loop reads CSVVPSGRSGANVLTF. CDR3 nucleotides: TGCAGCGTTGTTCCGTCAGGGCGGTCAGGGGCCAACGTCCTGACTTTC.

Note on this clonotype: Relative to the germline gene, one junction end is altered; a read error may explain this. The gene calls are TRBV6-5 and TRBJ2-3; D gene ambiguous. Germline V gives CDR1 MNHEY, CDR2 SVGAGI. This CDR3 is built from 14 residues. DNA for the CDR3: TGTGCCAGCAGTGTCGGCGGATTGGCAGATACGCAATATTTT. It codes for CASSVGGLADTQYF.

This clonotype was seen at least ten times. The V and J genes are TRBV20-1 and TRBJ1-1; D not resolved. The CDR3 is 11 residues long. The germline CDR1 and CDR2 sequences are DFQATT and SNEGSKA (reference sequence). The germline V and J ends were trimmed by 0 bases and 8 bases, with 7 bases remaining between them. CDR3: CSAREGEEAFF. The CDR3 DNA follows: TGCAGTGCTAGAGAAGGCGAGGAAGCTTTCTTT.

The rearrangement uses TRBV29-1 and TRBJ2-5; D tentatively fits TRBD1 or TRBD2 (5 bases each). The CDR3 is 13 residues long. The germline CDR1 and CDR2 sequences are SQVTM and ANQGSEA. V lost 0 bases and J lost 5, with 10 bases in between. The CDR3 sequence: CSVEDLWGETQYF. CDR3 DNA: TGCAGCGTTGAAGATCTATGGGGGGAGACCCAGTACTTC.

The J gene is TRBJ1-1, the V gene TRBV12-3 or TRBV12-4; D remains ambiguous. The V end was cut by 3 bases, the J end by 10 bases, with 12 bases between. The CDR3 is 12 amino acids. The CDR3 loop is CASSFYEGGAFF. CDR3 nucleotides: TGTGCCAGCAGTTTTTACGAGGGTGGAGCTTTCTTT.

This clonotype was observed many times. The gene calls are TRBV20-1 and TRBJ2-3; 11 positions match TRBD2. Per germline, CDR1 DFQATT and CDR2 SNEGSKA (reference sequence). The CDR3 has 17 residues. V was clipped by 6 bases and J by 0 bases; unmatched bases: 11. The CDR3 coding sequence is TGCAGTGCACGGACTAGCGGGCTTTATGTTAGCACAGATACGCAGTATTTT. It codes for CSARTSGLYVSTDTQYF.

This clonotype was seen ten or more times. The chain is built from TRBV20-1 and TRBJ2-7; 11 bases align to TRBD2. The CDR3 extends over 19 amino acids. CDR1 is DFQATT and CDR2 is SNEGSKA in the germline V gene (reference sequence). V shed 0 bases and J 3 bases; nucleotides not matched to a gene: 16. CDR3 nucleotide sequence: TGCAGTGCTAGAGATGGCAAGGGGAGACTAGCGGGGCCCCTCTACGAGCAGTACTTC. The encoded protein is CSARDGKGRLAGPLYEQYF.

Ten or more counts support this clonotype. The chain couples TRBV20-1 to TRBJ2-7; D remains ambiguous. CDR3 size: 14 residues. CDR1 and CDR2 (germline): DFQATT, SNEGSKA (reference sequence). The V end was cut by 3 bases, the J end by 6 bases, with 18 bases between. CDR3 in amino acids: CSASGGRALGEQYF. As DNA, the CDR3 is TGCAGTGCTAGCGGCGGTAGGGCCCTCGGCGAGCAGTACTTC.

This rearrangement joins TRBV27 to TRBJ2-7; unclear D gene. The germline V and J ends were trimmed by 5 bases and 2 bases, with 10 bases remaining between them. CDR1 is MNHEY, CDR2 SMNVEV, per germline (reference sequence). This CDR3 region has 13 residues. The CDR3 DNA sequence: TGTGCCAGCAGTCTGACCGCGACCTACGAGCAGTACTTC. Amino acid sequence: CASSLTATYEQYF.

This clonotype was seen many times. The V and J genes are TRBV6-5 and TRBJ2-5; D tentatively fits TRBD1 or TRBD2 (5 bases each). This CDR3 is built from 12 residues. The germline V and J ends were trimmed by 6 bases and 2 bases, with 7 bases remaining between them. The V gene's germline CDR1 is MNHEY and CDR2 SVGAGI. Here the CDR3 reads CASRRGQETQYF. The CDR3 bases are TGTGCCAGCAGGAGGGGTCAAGAGACCCAGTACTTC.

This clonotype was picked up many times. The J gene is TRBJ1-6, the V gene TRBV20-1, with D unclear. The CDR3 is made up of 15 amino acids. V was clipped by 5 bases and J by 3 bases, with 14 bases between them. In germline, CDR1 is DFQATT, CDR2 SNEGSKA (reference sequence). In DNA, the CDR3 is TGCAGTGCTGCCCCCCCGGACCACTATAATTCACCCCTCCACTTT. Protein: CSAAPPDHYNSPLHF.

The sample holds many counts of this clonotype. The rearrangement links TRBV5-1 to TRBJ1-1; maybe TRBD1 (5 bases). V lost 4 bases to trimming and J lost 5 bases, with 15 bases between them. Germline V gene lookup returns CDR1 SGHRS and CDR2 YFSETQ. The CDR3 has 14 residues. This CDR3 is CASSASGTWTEAFF. The CDR3 DNA follows: TGCGCCAGCAGCGCATCCGGGACCTGGACTGAAGCTTTCTTT.

This clonotype was counted at least ten times. The rearrangement uses TRBV20-1 and TRBJ1-6, with TRBD1 matching 9 bases. This CDR3 is 13 amino acids long. Germline V CDR1 and CDR2: DFQATT, SNEGSKA (reference sequence). Trimming cost V 4 bases and J 8 bases; bases outside gene matches: 3. CDR3 in amino acids: CSAMGQGDSPLHF. CDR3 nucleotides: TGCAGTGCTATGGGACAGGGAGATTCACCCCTCCACTTT.

This clonotype was seen ten or more times. CDR3: CASSLLGAANEKLFF. The CDR3 region has the DNA TGTGCCAGCAGCTTACTCGGGGCGGCTAATGAAAAACTGTTTTTT. The J gene is TRBJ1-4, the V gene TRBV7-9, with TRBD1 as a possible D gene (5 bases). Germline V gene sequence: CDR1 SEHNR, CDR2 FQNEAQ (reference sequence). The V gene lost 2 bases and the J gene lost 3 bases, with 10 bases spanning the gap. CDR3 length: 15 amino acids.